This entry lists 15 T cell receptor beta chains sequenced from one sample in a study of CD8 T cells in ankylosing spondylitis. TCRdb redid the calling of the 5' RACE reads with MiXCR, one entry per CDR3 protein. The sample gives roughly 150,000 distinct CDR3 sequences, 30% to 35% of which show up once; 4.5% to 6% is in the top ten. Sequences were obtained from synovial fluid, either unsorted or a sorted T cell fraction (not recorded which). Receptors were obtained from a male donor with ankylosing spondylitis.

V usage is TRBV18 and J usage is TRBJ2-5; D is possibly TRBD1 or TRBD2 (5 bases each). This CDR3 is 12 amino acids long. CDR1 and CDR2 (germline): KGHSH, LQKENI. Trimming took off 3 bases at V and 5 bases at J, with 7 bases between the two ends. DNA of the CDR3: TGTGCCAGCTCACCTTGGGGGGAGACCCAGTACTTC. Translation: CASSPWGETQYF.

CDR3 DNA: TGTGCCAGCAGCTTGGGGAACAGGGGGCAGGGCGGGGAGCTGTTTTTT. It translates to CASSLGNRGQGGELFF. This chain uses TRBV5-4 with TRBJ2-2; 9 positions match TRBD1. This CDR3 is built from 16 residues. V was pared by 0 bases and J by 7 bases, with 7 bases of the junction left unmatched. Germline V gene lookup returns CDR1 SGHNT and CDR2 YYREEE (reference sequence). Combining the CDR3 with reference TRBV5-4 and TRBJ2-2 gives the whole variable domain ETGVTQSPTHLIKTRGQQVTLRCSSQSGHNTVSWYQQALGQGPQFIFQYYREEENGRGNFPPRFSGLQFPNYSSELNVNALELDDSALYLCASSLGNRGQGGELFFGEGSRLTVL.

The chain is built from TRBV15 and TRBJ2-2, with a possible D match to TRBD1 (6 bases). The CDR3 consists of 14 residues. The V gene's germline CDR1 is LNHNV and CDR2 YYDKDF (reference sequence). Between the trimmed V and J ends, which lost 6 bases and 8 bases, there was a span of 16 bases. The CDR3 is CATSKTGSTGELFF. The CDR3 region has the DNA TGTGCCACCAGTAAAACAGGGAGTACAGGGGAGCTGTTTTTT. The whole variable domain, filled in from reference TRBV15 and TRBJ2-2, reads DAMVIQNPRYQVTQFGKPVTLSCSQTLNHNVMYWYQQKSSQAPKLLFHYYDKDFNNEADTPDNFQSRRPNTSFCFLDIRSPGLGDTAMYLCATSKTGSTGELFFGEGSRLTVL.

The chain combines TRBV5-1 with TRBJ2-3, with D possibly TRBD1 on 7 matching bases. Deletions cut 0 bases from V and 3 bases from J, with 11 bases between. Germline V gene lookup returns CDR1 SGHRS and CDR2 YFSETQ. The CDR3 loop spans 15 amino acids. The CDR3 protein is CASSLVAGGTDTQYF. CDR3 DNA: TGCGCCAGCAGCTTGGTGGCAGGGGGGACAGATACGCAGTATTTT.

Only a few counts were recorded for this clonotype. V is TRBV20-1 and J is TRBJ2-1, with D perhaps TRBD2 (6 bases). Trimming took 0 bases from V and 3 from J, leaving 18 bases between them. CDR1 and CDR2 (germline): DFQATT, SNEGSKA (reference sequence). The length of the CDR3 is 17 residues. This CDR3 reads CSAREAGRALDYNEQFF. The CDR3 DNA reads as TGCAGTGCTAGAGAAGCGGGTCGGGCCCTGGACTACAATGAGCAGTTCTTC.

The chain carries TRBV5-1 and TRBJ2-7; TRBD1 is a possible D gene (6 bases). Germline V lookup: CDR1 SGHRS, CDR2 YFSETQ. The CDR3 runs 16 residues. With 0 bases removed from V and 7 bases from J, the gap between germline ends came to 20 bases. CDR3 DNA: TGCGCCAGCAGCTTGGGGGCACAGGGCCTAGGAGGAGAGCAGTACTTC. It yields the protein CASSLGAQGLGGEQYF.

V is TRBV7-2 and J is TRBJ1-5; D not resolved. Trimming took off 0 bases at V and 7 bases at J, with 13 bases between the two ends. Germline loops: CDR1 SGHTA, CDR2 FQGNSA. The CDR3 extends over 15 amino acids. The CDR3 region is CASSLASGVGQPQHF. DNA of the CDR3: TGTGCCAGCAGCTTAGCTTCAGGAGTCGGGCAGCCCCAGCATTTT.

The V and J genes are TRBV9 and TRBJ2-3; the D is unclear. Germline loops: CDR1 SGDLS, CDR2 YYNGEE. The CDR3 contains 14 residues. Between the trimmed V and J ends, which lost 3 bases and 6 bases, there was a span of 14 bases. The CDR3 loop reads CASSAQRAYDTQYF. The DNA for the CDR3 is TGTGCCAGCAGCGCCCAACGGGCTTACGATACGCAGTATTTT.

This chain uses TRBV6-5 with TRBJ1-1; D is perhaps TRBD1 (5 bases). Trimming stripped 0 bases from V and 1 base from J, with 15 bases between. The CDR3 runs to 17 residues. CDR1 MNHEY and CDR2 SVGAGI come from the germline V gene. The CDR3 DNA follows: TGTGCCAGCAGTTACTCGTCGGGGCGGCGGAGGAACACTGAAGCTTTCTTT. This translates into CASSYSSGRRRNTEAFF.

This chain joins TRBV7-8 and TRBJ1-6; no firm D call. The CDR3 is made up of 18 amino acids. Trimming shortened V by 5 bases and J by 1 base, and 18 bases separated the two germline ends. Germline V lookup: CDR1 SGHVS, CDR2 FQNEAQ. The DNA of the CDR3 is TGTGCCAGCAGCCCGAGGGCGGCTCGGGGATCCTATAATTCACCCCTCCACTTT. Translated: CASSPRAARGSYNSPLHF. Variable domain in full (rest from reference TRBV7-8 and TRBJ1-6): GAGVSQSPRYKVAKRGQDVALRCDPISGHVSLFWYQQALGQGPEFLTYFQNEAQLDKSGLPSDRFFAERPEGSVSTLKIQRTQQEDSAVYLCASSPRAARGSYNSPLHFGNGTRLTVT.

The table lists this clonotype with many counts. V and J are TRBV4-2 and TRBJ1-3; D unresolved. The V end lost 1 base, the J end lost 5 bases, and 18 bases lay between the germline ends. There are 17 residues in the CDR3. Germline CDR1 LGHNA, CDR2 YNFKEQ. CDR3 in amino acids: CASSQGIRRPQRNTIYF. For the CDR3, the DNA is TGTGCCAGCAGCCAAGGGATAAGGAGGCCCCAAAGAAACACCATATATTTT.

This clonotype is labeled as medium-sized. V gene TRBV7-2 combines with J gene TRBJ2-7, with unresolved D. Germline CDR1 is SGHTA and CDR2 is FQGNSA. V dropped 3 bases and J dropped 5 bases, with 8 bases sitting between them. CDR3 size: 12 residues. The CDR3: CASSFITNEQYF. CDR3 coding DNA: TGTGCCAGCAGCTTCATCACGAACGAGCAGTACTTC.

CDR3 loop: CASSFRLAGGYEQYF. For the CDR3, the DNA is TGTGCCAGCAGCTTCCGACTAGCGGGAGGCTACGAGCAGTACTTC. The V and J genes are TRBV5-5 and TRBJ2-7; 13 bases are shared with TRBD2. The CDR3 is made up of 15 amino acids. CDR1 SGHKS and CDR2 YYEKEE come from the germline V gene (reference sequence). Trimming at V came to 2 bases and at J to 3 bases, leaving 2 bases not matched to a gene.

The rearrangement links TRBV27 to TRBJ2-6; TRBD2 aligns across 8 bases. The CDR3 has 16 residues. V dropped 0 bases and J dropped 6; count of bases not matched to a gene: 4. In germline, CDR1 is MNHEY, CDR2 SMNVEV (reference sequence). This CDR3 reads CASSLSTGGLANVLTF. In nucleotides, the CDR3 is TGTGCCAGCAGTTTATCCACGGGAGGGCTGGCCAACGTCCTGACTTTC.

This clonotype was observed a handful of times. This sequence joins TRBV3-1 and TRBJ2-7, with 7 bases identical to TRBD2. J lost 0 bases, V lost 6 bases, and 5 bases had no gene match. Germline CDR1 is LGHDT and CDR2 is YNNKEL (reference sequence). This CDR3 is 14 amino acids long. The CDR3, as DNA: TGTGCCAGCAGTTCCAGCGGGGCCTCCTACGAGCAGTACTTC. It is translated as CASSSSGASYEQYF.